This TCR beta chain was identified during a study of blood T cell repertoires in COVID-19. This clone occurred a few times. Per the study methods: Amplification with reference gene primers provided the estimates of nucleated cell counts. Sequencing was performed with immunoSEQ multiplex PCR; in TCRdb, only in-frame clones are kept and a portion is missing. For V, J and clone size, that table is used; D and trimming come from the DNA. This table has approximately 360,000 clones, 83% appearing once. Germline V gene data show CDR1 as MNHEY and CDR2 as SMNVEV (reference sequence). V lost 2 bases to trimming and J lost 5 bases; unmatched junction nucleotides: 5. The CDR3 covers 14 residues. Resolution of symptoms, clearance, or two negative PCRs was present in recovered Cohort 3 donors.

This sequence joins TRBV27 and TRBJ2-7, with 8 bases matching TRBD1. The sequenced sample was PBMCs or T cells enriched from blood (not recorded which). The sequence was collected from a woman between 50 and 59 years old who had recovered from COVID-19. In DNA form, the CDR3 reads TGTGCCAGCAGTTTACAGGGGGCCCTCCACGAGCAGTACTTC. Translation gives CASSLQGALHEQYF.